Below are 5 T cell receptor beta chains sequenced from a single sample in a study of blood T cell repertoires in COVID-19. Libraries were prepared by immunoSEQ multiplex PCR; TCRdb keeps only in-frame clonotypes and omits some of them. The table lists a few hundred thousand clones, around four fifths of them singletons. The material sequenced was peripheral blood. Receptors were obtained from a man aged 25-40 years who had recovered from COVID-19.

The CDR3 protein is CASSSNYNEQFF. CDR3 nucleotide sequence: TGCGCCAGCAGCTCCAATTACAATGAGCAGTTCTTC. The V gene is TRBV5-1, the J gene TRBJ2-1; D is uncertain. Germline V lookup: CDR1 SGHRS, CDR2 YFSETQ. There are 12 residues in the CDR3. Trimming took off 3 bases at V and 4 bases at J, with 5 bases between the two ends. The full variable domain, with the rest looked up from reference TRBV5-1 and TRBJ2-1, is KAGVTQTPRYLIKTRGQQVTLSCSPISGHRSVSWYQQTPGQGLQFLFEYFSETQRNKGNFPGRFSGRQFSNSRSEMNVSTLELGDSALYLCASSSNYNEQFFGPGTRLTVL.

CDR3 sequence: CASSVAGVGNSPLHF. The CDR3 DNA sequence: TGTGCCAGCAGCGTCGCGGGGGTTGGCAATTCACCCCTCCACTTT. The chain combines TRBV9 with TRBJ1-6, with D possibly matching TRBD1 (5 bases). Germline CDR1 is SGDLS and CDR2 is YYNGEE. The V and J ends lost 2 bases and 7 bases respectively, with 13 bases between them. This CDR3 comprises 15 residues.

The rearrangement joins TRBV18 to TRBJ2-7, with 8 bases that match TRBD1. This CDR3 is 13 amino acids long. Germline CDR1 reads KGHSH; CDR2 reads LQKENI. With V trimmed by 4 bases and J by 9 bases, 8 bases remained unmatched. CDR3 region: CASSLDREDVQYV. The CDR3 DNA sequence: TGTGCCAGCTCACTGGACAGGGAGGATGTGCAGTACGTC.

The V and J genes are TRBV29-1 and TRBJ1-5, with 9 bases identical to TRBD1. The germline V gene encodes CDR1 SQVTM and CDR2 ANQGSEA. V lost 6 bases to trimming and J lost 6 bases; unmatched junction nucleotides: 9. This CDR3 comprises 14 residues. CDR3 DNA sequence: TGCAGCGTAAACACCGGGACAGGGAGTCAGCCCCAGCATTTT. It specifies CSVNTGTGSQPQHF.

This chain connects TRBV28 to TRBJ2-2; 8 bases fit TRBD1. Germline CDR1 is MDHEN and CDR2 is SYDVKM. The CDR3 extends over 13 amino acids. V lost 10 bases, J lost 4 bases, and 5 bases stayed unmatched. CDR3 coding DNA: TGTGCCACCAGGGGGCGAAGCACCGGGGAGCTGTTTTTT. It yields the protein CATRGRSTGELFF.